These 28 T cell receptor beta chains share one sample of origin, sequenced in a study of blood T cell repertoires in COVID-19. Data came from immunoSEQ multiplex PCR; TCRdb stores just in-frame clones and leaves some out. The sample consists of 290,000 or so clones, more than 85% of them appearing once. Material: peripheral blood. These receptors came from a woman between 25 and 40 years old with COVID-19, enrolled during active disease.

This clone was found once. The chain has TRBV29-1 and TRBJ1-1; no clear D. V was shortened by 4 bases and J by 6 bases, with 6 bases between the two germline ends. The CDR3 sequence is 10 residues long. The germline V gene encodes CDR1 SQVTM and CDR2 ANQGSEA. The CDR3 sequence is CSVGGSEAFF. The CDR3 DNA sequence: TGCAGCGTTGGCGGTTCTGAAGCTTTCTTT.

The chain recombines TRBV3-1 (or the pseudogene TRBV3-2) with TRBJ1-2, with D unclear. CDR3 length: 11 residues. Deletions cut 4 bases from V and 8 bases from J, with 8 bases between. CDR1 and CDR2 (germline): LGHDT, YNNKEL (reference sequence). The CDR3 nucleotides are TGTGCCAGCAGCCGGGGAGAGGGCTACACCTTC. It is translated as CASSRGEGYTF.

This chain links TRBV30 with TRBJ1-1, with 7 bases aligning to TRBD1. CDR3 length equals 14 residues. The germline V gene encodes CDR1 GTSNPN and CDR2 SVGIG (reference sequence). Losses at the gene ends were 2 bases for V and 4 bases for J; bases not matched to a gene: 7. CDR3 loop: CAWSKGAFGTEAFF. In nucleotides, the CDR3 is TGTGCCTGGAGTAAGGGGGCGTTTGGCACTGAAGCTTTCTTT.

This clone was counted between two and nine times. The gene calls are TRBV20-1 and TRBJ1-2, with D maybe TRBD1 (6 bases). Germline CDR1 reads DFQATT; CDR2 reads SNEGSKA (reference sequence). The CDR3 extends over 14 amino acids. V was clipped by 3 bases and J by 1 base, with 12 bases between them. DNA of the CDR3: TGCAGTGCTAGTAGGGACACCGGTAACTATGGCTACACCTTC. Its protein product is CSASRDTGNYGYTF.

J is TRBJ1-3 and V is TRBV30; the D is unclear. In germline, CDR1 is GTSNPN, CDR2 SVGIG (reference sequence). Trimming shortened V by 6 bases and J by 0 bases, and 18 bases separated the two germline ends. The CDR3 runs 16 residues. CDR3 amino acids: CACSTGSPHSGNTIYF. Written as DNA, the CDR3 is TGTGCCTGCTCCACGGGGAGTCCTCACTCTGGAAACACCATATATTTT.

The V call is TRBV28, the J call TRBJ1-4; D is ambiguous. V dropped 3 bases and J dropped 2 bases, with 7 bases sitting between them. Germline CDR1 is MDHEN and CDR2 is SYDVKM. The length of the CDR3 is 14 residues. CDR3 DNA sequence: TGTGCCAGCAGTTTTTGGGCCACTAATGAAAAACTGTTTTTT. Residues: CASSFWATNEKLFF.

The CDR3 DNA is TGTGCCAGTAGTACATACAGGGGGCGGGACACTGAAGCTTTCTTT. Its translation: CASSTYRGRDTEAFF. V and J are TRBV19 and TRBJ1-1; 9 nucleotides line up with TRBD1. CDR1 is LNHDA, CDR2 SQIVND, per germline (reference sequence). The CDR3 totals 15 residues. V lost 4 bases to trimming and J lost 3 bases; unmatched junction nucleotides: 6.

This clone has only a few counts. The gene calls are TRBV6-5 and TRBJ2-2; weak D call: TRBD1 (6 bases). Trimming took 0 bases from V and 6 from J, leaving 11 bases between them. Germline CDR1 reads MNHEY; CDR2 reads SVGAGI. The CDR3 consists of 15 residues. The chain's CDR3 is CASSYSVRGSGELFF. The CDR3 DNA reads TGTGCCAGCAGTTACTCCGTTAGGGGGTCCGGGGAGCTGTTTTTT.

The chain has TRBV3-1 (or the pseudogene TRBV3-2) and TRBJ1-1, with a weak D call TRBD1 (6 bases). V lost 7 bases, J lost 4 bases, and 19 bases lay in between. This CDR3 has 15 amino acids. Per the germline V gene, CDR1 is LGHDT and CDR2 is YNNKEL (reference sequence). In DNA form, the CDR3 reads TGTGCCAGCATCGTTCTGGGGGGGCTTAGCACTGAAGCTTTCTTT. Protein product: CASIVLGGLSTEAFF.

CDR3 region: CASSRASGASTDTQYF. In DNA, the CDR3 is TGTGCCAGTAGCAGGGCTAGCGGGGCTAGCACAGATACGCAGTATTTT. The rearrangement joins TRBV19 to TRBJ2-3; 9 nucleotides match TRBD2. The CDR3 is 16 residues long. J lost 0 bases, V lost 6 bases, and 7 bases had no gene match. The germline gives CDR1 LNHDA, CDR2 SQIVND (reference sequence).

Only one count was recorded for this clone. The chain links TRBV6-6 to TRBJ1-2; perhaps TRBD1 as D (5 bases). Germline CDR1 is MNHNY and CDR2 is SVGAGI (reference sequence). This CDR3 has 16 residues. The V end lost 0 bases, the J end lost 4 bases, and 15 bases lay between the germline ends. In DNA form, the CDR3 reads TGTGCCAGCAGTTACTCGAGGCAGGGTAGGGGCTATGGCTACACCTTC. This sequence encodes CASSYSRQGRGYGYTF.

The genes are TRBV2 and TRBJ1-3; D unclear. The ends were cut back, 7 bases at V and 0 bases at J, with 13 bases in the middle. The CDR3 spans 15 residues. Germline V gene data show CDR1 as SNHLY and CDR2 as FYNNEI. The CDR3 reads CASMRERSSGNTIYF. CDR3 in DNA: TGTGCCAGCATGAGGGAGAGGAGCTCTGGAAACACCATATATTTT.

As DNA, the CDR3 is TGTGCCAGCAGCCCGACAGGGTTTCAGCCCCAGCATTTT. The encoded protein is CASSPTGFQPQHF. V is TRBV12-3 or TRBV12-4 and J is TRBJ1-5; 7 positions match TRBD1. This CDR3 is built from 13 residues. With 6 bases clipped from V and 6 bases from J, the junction kept 5 bases outside the gene matches.

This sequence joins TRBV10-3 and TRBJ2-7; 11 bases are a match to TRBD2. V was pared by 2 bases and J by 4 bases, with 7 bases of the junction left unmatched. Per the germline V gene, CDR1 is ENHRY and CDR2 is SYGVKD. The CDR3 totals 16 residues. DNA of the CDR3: TGTGCCATCAGTGAGACCCGGACTAGCGGGTGGTACGAGCAGTACTTC. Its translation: CAISETRTSGWYEQYF.

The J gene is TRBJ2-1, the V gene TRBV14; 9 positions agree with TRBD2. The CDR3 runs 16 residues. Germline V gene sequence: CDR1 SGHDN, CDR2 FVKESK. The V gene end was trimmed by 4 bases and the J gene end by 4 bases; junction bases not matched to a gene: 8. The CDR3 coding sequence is TGTGCCAGCAGCCCGCAGGGACTAGCTCTGTACAATGAGCAGTTCTTC. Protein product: CASSPQGLALYNEQFF.

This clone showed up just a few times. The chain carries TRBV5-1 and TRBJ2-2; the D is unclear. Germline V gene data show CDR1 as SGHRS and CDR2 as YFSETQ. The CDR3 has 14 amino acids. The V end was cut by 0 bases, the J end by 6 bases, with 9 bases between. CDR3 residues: CASSLAQVSGELFF. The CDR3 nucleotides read TGCGCCAGCAGCTTGGCCCAGGTCTCCGGGGAGCTGTTTTTT.

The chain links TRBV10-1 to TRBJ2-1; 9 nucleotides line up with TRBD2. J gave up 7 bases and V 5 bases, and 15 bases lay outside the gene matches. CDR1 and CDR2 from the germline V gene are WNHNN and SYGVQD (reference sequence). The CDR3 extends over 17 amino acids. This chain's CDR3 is CASSKHRGSGSPNEQFF. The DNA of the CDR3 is TGCGCCAGCAGTAAGCACCGGGGTAGCGGGAGTCCGAATGAGCAGTTCTTC.

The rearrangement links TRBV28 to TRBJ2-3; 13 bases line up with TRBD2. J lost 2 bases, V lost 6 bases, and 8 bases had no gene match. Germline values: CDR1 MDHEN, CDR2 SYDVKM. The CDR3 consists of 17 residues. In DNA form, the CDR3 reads TGTGCCAGCAGCAGCGGGACTAGCGGGACTTTCACAGATACGCAGTATTTT. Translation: CASSSGTSGTFTDTQYF.

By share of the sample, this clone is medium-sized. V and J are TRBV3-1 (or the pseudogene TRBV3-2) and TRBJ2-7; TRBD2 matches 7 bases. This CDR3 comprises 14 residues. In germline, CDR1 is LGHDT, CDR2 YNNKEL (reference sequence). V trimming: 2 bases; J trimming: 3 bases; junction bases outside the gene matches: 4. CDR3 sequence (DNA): TGTGCCAGCAGCCAACTTAGCGGGCACTACGAGCAGTACTTC. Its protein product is CASSQLSGHYEQYF.

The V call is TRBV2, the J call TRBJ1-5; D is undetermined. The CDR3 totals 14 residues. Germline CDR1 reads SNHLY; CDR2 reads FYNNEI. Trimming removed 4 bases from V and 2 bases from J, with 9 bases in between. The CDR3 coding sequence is TGTGCCAGCAGTGGCCCAGCGGGCAATCAGCCCCAGCATTTT. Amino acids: CASSGPAGNQPQHF.

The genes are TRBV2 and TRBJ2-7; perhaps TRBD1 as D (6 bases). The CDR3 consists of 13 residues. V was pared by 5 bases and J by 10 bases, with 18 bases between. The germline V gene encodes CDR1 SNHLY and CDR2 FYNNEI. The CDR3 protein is CASSPRGGILQYF. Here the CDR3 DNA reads TGTGCCAGCAGTCCCAGGGGCGGTATATTACAGTACTTC.

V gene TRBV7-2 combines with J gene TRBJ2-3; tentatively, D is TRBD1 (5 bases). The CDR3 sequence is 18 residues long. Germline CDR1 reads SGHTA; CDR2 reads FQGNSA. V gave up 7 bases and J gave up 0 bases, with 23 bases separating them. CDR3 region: CASNVGPQGIPSTDTQYF. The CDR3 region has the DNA TGTGCCAGCAACGTAGGGCCTCAGGGAATCCCTAGCACAGATACGCAGTATTTT.

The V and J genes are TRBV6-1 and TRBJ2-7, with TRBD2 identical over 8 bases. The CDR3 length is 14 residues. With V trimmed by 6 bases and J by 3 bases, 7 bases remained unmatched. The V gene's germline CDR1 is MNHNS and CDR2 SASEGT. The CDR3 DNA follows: TGTGCCAGCAGGGCAGCGGGAGACGTCTACGAGCAGTACTTC. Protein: CASRAAGDVYEQYF.

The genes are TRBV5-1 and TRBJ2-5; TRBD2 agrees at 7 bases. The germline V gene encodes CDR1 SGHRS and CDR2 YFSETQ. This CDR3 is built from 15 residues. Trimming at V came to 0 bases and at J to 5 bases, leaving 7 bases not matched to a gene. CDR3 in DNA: TGCGCCAGCAGCTTGGAGTCGGGAGCGGGGGAGACCCAGTACTTC. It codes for CASSLESGAGETQYF.

CDR3 nucleotide sequence: TGTGCCAGCAGCCGACGACAGGGTCAGGGTTCACCCCTCCACTTT. It is translated as CASSRRQGQGSPLHF. This chain links TRBV14 with TRBJ1-6; 7 nucleotides match TRBD1. Germline V lookup: CDR1 SGHDN, CDR2 FVKESK. With V trimmed by 4 bases and J by 9 bases, 9 bases remained unmatched. The CDR3 loop spans 15 amino acids.

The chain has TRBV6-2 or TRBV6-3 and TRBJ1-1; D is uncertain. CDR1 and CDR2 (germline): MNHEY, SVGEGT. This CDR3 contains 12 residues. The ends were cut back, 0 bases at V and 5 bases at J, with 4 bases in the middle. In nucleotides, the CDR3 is TGTGCCAGCAGTTACTCGGCAACTGAAGCTTTCTTT. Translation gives CASSYSATEAFF.

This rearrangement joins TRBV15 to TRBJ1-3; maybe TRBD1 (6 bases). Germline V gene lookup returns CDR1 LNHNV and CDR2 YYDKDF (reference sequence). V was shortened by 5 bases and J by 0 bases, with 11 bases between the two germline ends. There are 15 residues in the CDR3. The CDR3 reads CATSPGVSSGNTIYF. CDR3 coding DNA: TGTGCCACCAGCCCAGGGGTTAGCTCTGGAAACACCATATATTTT.

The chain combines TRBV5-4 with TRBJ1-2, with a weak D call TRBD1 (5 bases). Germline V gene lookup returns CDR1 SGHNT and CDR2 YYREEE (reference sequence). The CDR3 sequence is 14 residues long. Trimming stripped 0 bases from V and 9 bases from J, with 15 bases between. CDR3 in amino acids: CASSLAVGALSYTF. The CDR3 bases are TGTGCCAGCAGCTTGGCTGTTGGGGCCCTAAGCTACACCTTC.